The 28 T cell receptor beta chains given below trace back to one sample, sequenced in a study of T cell clonality in common variable immunodeficiency. Clones were sequenced by immunoSEQ multiplex PCR, and TCRdb holds only the in-frame ones, with some missing. This sample comprises about 52,000 clones, none seen once only. The sequenced material came from peripheral blood mononuclear cells. These receptors were collected from a person aged 18 to 75 in good health.

Note on this clone: The read terminates 3 residues ahead of where the CDR3 ends, so the germline J gene completes it. V and J are TRBV19 and TRBJ2-3; 11 bases agree with TRBD2. The CDR3 contains 17 residues. J was trimmed by 0 bases and V by 4 bases; bases with no gene match: 6. In germline, CDR1 is LNHDA, CDR2 SQIVND (reference sequence). Partial CDR3 DNA: TGTGCCAGTAGTACCTTGGGACTAGCGGAGAGCACAGATACG. Translated, it gives CASSTLGLAESTDT. The entire CDR3 sequence reads CASSTLGLAESTDTQYF.

This clone came up a few times. The read finishes 3 residues shy of the CDR3 end, and the germline J gene is used to complete it. The V gene is TRBV7-2, the J gene TRBJ2-2; D is uncertain. CDR1 and CDR2 from the germline V gene are SGHTA and FQGNSA. The CDR3 is 14 residues long. Here the CDR3 reads CASSQPVYNSPLFF. The sequenced CDR3 bases are TGTGCCAGCAGCCAACCGGTCTATAATTCACCG. The full variable domain, in which reference TRBV7-2 and TRBJ2-2 provide the parts outside the CDR3, is GAGVSQSPSNKVTEKGKDVELRCDPISGHTALYWYRQSLGQGLEFLIYFQGNSAPDKSGLPSDRFSAERTGGSVSTLTIQRTQQEDSAVYLCASSQPVYNSPLFFGEGSRLTVL.

This clone has ten or more counts. The covered CDR3 bases are TGTGCCAGCAGTTACCTGAACACCGGGGAG. Encoded protein: CASSYLNTGE. The whole CDR3 region reads CASSYLNTGELFF. J is TRBJ2-2 and V is TRBV6-2 or TRBV6-3; D is undetermined. The read terminates 3 residues ahead of where the CDR3 ends, so the germline J gene completes it. This CDR3 comprises 13 residues. V was pared by 2 bases and J by 1 base, with 2 bases between. Germline V gene sequence: CDR1 MNHEY, CDR2 SVGEGT.

This clone appeared a few times. The read is 3 residues too short to cover the CDR3 end, so that end is filled in from the germline J gene. The V and J genes are TRBV2 and TRBJ2-2; TRBD1 might be the D (5 bases). This CDR3 is built from 16 residues. Trimming pared 1 base from V and 1 base from J, leaving 10 bases between. Germline V gives CDR1 SNHLY, CDR2 FYNNEI. The CDR3 protein is CASSEDTGLNTGELFF. The part of the CDR3 DNA that was read is TGTGCCAGCAGTGAAGATACAGGCCTGAACACCGGGGAG.

There are many counts of this clone. The CDR3 is cut off 3 residues early in the read; its end comes from the germline J gene. V gene TRBV12-3 or TRBV12-4 combines with J gene TRBJ2-3, with TRBD2 identical over 11 bases. V lost 7 bases and J lost 3; bases outside the gene matches: 15. The CDR3 is 18 amino acids. The CDR3: CASTYGTSGGGSTDTQYF. The DNA read from the CDR3 is TGTGCCAGCACTTATGGGACTAGCGGAGGGGGGTCTACAGATACG.

This clone came up many times. The read finishes 3 residues shy of the CDR3 end, and the germline J gene is used to complete it. The chain links TRBV20-1 to TRBJ2-6, with D perhaps matching TRBD2 (5 bases). V was shortened by 3 bases and J by 5 bases, with 11 bases between the two germline ends. The CDR3 is made up of 14 amino acids. CDR1 is DFQATT and CDR2 is SNEGSKA in the germline V gene (reference sequence). The sequenced part of the CDR3 DNA is TGCAGTGCTAGGGCGGGTATTAGGGCCAACGTC. It is translated as CSARAGIRANV. The entire CDR3 protein is CSARAGIRANVLTF.

This clone was seen a few times. The read ends 3 residues early relative to the CDR3; the germline J gene fills the gap. The chain links TRBV13 to TRBJ1-2, with D perhaps matching TRBD1 (5 bases). The V gene's germline CDR1 is PRHDT and CDR2 FYEKMQ (reference sequence). The CDR3 loop spans 12 amino acids. Deletions cut 7 bases from V and 4 bases from J, with 10 bases between. The CDR3 DNA, read in part, is TGTGCCAGCACGAGGGGATCCTATGGC. Translated, it gives CASTRGSYG. The whole CDR3 region reads CASTRGSYGYTF. Together with reference TRBV13 and TRBJ1-2, the CDR3 gives the full variable domain: AAGVIQSPRHLIKEKRETATLKCYPIPRHDTVYWYQQGPGQDPQFLISFYEKMQSDKGSIPDRFSAQQFSDYHSELNMSSLELGDSALYFCASTRGSYGYTFGSGTRLTVV.

This clone was detected ten times or more. With the read ending 3 residues before the CDR3 end, the germline J gene is used to fill in that end. This chain links TRBV4-1 with TRBJ1-2; D might be TRBD1 (6 bases). Trimming pared 4 bases from V and 0 bases from J, leaving 15 bases between. In germline, CDR1 is MGHRA, CDR2 YSYEKL. The CDR3 extends over 16 amino acids. The CDR3 sequence is CASSPRGGRANYGYTF. The covered CDR3 bases are TGCGCCAGCAGCCCCCGGGGGGGGCGTGCTAACTATGGC.

Concerning this clone: The read terminates 3 residues before the CDR3 end, so the remaining end is supplied by the germline J gene. V usage is TRBV19 and J usage is TRBJ1-2; 8 positions agree with TRBD1. The CDR3 has 16 amino acids. The V gene's germline CDR1 is LNHDA and CDR2 SQIVND (reference sequence). CDR3 amino acids: CASSIRGQGVSYDYTF. CDR3 bases read: TGTGCCAGTAGTATTAGAGGACAGGGAGTATCCTACGAC.

This clone was seen many times. CDR3 DNA, as far as it was read: TGTGCCAGCAGCTTAGTCGTCGAGGGACTTACG. This encodes CASSLVVEGLT. In full, the CDR3 reads CASSLVVEGLTQYF. The rearrangement uses TRBV7-2 and TRBJ2-3, with a possible D match to TRBD2 (6 bases). The CDR3 is cut off 3 residues early in the read; its end comes from the germline J gene. Germline loops: CDR1 SGHTA, CDR2 FQGNSA. Trimming removed 1 base at V and 8 bases at J, with 13 bases between. The CDR3 covers 14 residues.

This clone was counted many times. The read ends 3 residues before the CDR3 terminus; that terminus is restored from the germline J gene. The rearrangement links TRBV7-2 to TRBJ2-7; 10 bases match TRBD2. From germline, CDR1 is SGHTA and CDR2 FQGNSA. The CDR3 spans 15 residues. V shed 5 bases and J 1 base; nucleotides not matched to a gene: 5. Incomplete CDR3 DNA: TGTGCCAGCAGCACGAGCGGGAGGGGATCCTACGAG. It yields the protein CASSTSGRGSYE. The whole CDR3 reads CASSTSGRGSYEQYF.

Many counts were recorded for this clone. The read ends 3 residues shy of where the CDR3 ends; the end is completed using the germline J gene. The chain joins TRBV2 to TRBJ1-5; D unresolved. The CDR3 extends over 12 amino acids. Per the germline V gene, CDR1 is SNHLY and CDR2 is FYNNEI. V was trimmed by 8 bases and J by 4 bases, leaving 9 bases between them. The CDR3 DNA, read in part, is TGTGCCAGCCGGGGTTTGAATCAGCCC. Its translation is CASRGLNQP. The CDR3 in full is CASRGLNQPQHF.

This clone was counted a few times. The CDR3 is cut off 3 residues early in the read; its end comes from the germline J gene. The rearrangement uses TRBV7-9 and TRBJ2-7; 10 nucleotides match TRBD1. Germline loops: CDR1 SEHNR, CDR2 FQNEAQ (reference sequence). Unmatched junction bases numbered 3, after V lost 4 bases and J lost 0 bases. The CDR3 length is 15 residues. CDR3 amino acids: CASSWTGGLSYEQYF. Incomplete CDR3 DNA: TGTGCCAGCAGCTGGACAGGGGGGCTCTCCTACGAG.

This clone appeared many times. The CDR3 end lies 3 residues beyond the end of the read and is filled in from the germline J gene. The chain recombines TRBV6-1 with TRBJ2-1; tentatively, D is TRBD1 (5 bases). Trimming shortened V by 4 bases and J by 7 bases, and 11 bases separated the two germline ends. Looked up from germline, CDR1 is MNHNS and CDR2 is SASEGT. The CDR3 length is 13 residues. The CDR3 loop is CASSAPTANEQFF. CDR3 DNA (partial): TGTGCCAGCAGTGCCCCGACAGCAAATGAG.

This clone has a count of ten or more. The read terminates 3 residues ahead of where the CDR3 ends, so the germline J gene completes it. The V call is TRBV2, the J call TRBJ2-7; a weak D match, TRBD2 (7 bases). Between the trimmed V and J ends, which lost 5 bases and 5 bases, there was a span of 13 bases. Germline V gene lookup returns CDR1 SNHLY and CDR2 FYNNEI. This CDR3 spans 13 amino acids. CDR3 sequence: CASSPPGGNEQYF. The part of the CDR3 DNA that was read is TGTGCCAGCAGTCCTCCGGGGGGCAACGAG.

This clone appeared many times. The read comes to an end 3 residues before the CDR3 does, leaving the germline J gene to fill in the end. Other DNA sequences within the sample encode an identical CDR3. The chain is built from TRBV18 and TRBJ1-3; D not certain. V dropped 3 bases and J dropped 0 bases, with 9 bases sitting between them. Looked up from germline, CDR1 is KGHSH and CDR2 is LQKENI. The CDR3 totals 15 residues. The sequenced CDR3 bases are TGTGCCAGCTCACCTCAGGTTTACTCTGGAAACACC. Translating gives CASSPQVYSGNT. The CDR3 in its entirety is CASSPQVYSGNTIYF.

At least ten counts were recorded for this clone. The sequenced fragment ends 3 residues before the CDR3 boundary, so the rest is inferred from the germline J gene. The V gene is TRBV20-1, the J gene TRBJ2-7; D is possibly TRBD1 (7 bases). V was trimmed by 4 bases and J by 3 bases, leaving 19 bases between them. The CDR3 covers 15 residues. Germline V gives CDR1 DFQATT, CDR2 SNEGSKA (reference sequence). CDR3 sequence reads: CSANTPRGAGYEQYF. Partial CDR3 DNA: TGCAGTGCTAACACCCCCAGGGGGGCAGGCTACGAG.

This clone was counted ten times or more. Coverage ceases 3 residues before the CDR3 finishes, and the germline J gene fills in the end. The chain employs TRBV5-1 and TRBJ2-2; TRBD2 matches 11 bases. CDR1 is SGHRS, CDR2 YFSETQ, per germline. The CDR3 is 16 residues long. The V and J ends lost 4 bases and 7 bases, in that order; junction bases with no gene match: 9. Incomplete CDR3 DNA: TGCGCCAGCAGCCCGCGACTAGCGGGGTTGATCGGGGAG. It yields the protein CASSPRLAGLIGE. The whole CDR3 protein is CASSPRLAGLIGELFF. Variable domain in full (rest from reference TRBV5-1 and TRBJ2-2): KAGVTQTPRYLIKTRGQQVTLSCSPISGHRSVSWYQQTPGQGLQFLFEYFSETQRNKGNFPGRFSGRQFSNSRSEMNVSTLELGDSALYLCASSPRLAGLIGELFFGEGSRLTVL.

With regard to this clone: The read finishes 3 residues shy of the CDR3 end, and the germline J gene is used to complete it. V is TRBV11-3 and J is TRBJ2-2; either TRBD1 or TRBD2 may supply D (5 bases each). Germline V gene data show CDR1 as SGHNT and CDR2 as YENEEA. This CDR3 is 14 amino acids long. V was trimmed by 1 base and J by 5 bases, leaving 8 bases between them. The sequenced part of the CDR3 DNA is TGTGCCAGCAGCTTAGCGAGGGGAACCGGGGAG. Residues: CASSLARGTGE. The full CDR3 reads CASSLARGTGELFF. Based on the CDR3 plus reference TRBV11-3 and TRBJ2-2, the full variable domain is EAGVVQSPRYKIIEKKQPVAFWCNPISGHNTLYWYLQNLGQGPELLIRYENEEAVDDSQLPKDRFSAERLKGVDSTLKIQPAELGDSAVYLCASSLARGTGELFFGEGSRLTVL.

This clone came up many times. The sequence runs out 3 residues before the end of the CDR3; the remainder is reconstructed from the germline J gene. The chain carries TRBV6-4 and TRBJ1-2; the D gene is possibly TRBD1 (6 bases). Germline V gene sequence: CDR1 MRHNA, CDR2 SNTAGT. This CDR3 contains 15 residues. The CDR3 here is CASSASGGATDTYTF. The sequenced part of the CDR3 DNA is TGTGCCAGCAGTGCTAGCGGGGGGGCCACAGATACC.

This clone was detected ten times or more. The DNA ends 3 residues before the CDR3 does, and the rest of the CDR3 is filled in from the germline J gene. The rearrangement links TRBV19 to TRBJ2-7; D gene unclear. The CDR3 covers 14 residues. V lost 0 bases and J 6 bases, leaving 12 bases between the germline ends. Germline V lookup: CDR1 LNHDA, CDR2 SQIVND (reference sequence). The sequenced CDR3 bases are TGTGCCAGTAGTATAGACAGGTTTTCGCTCGAG. Encoded protein: CASSIDRFSLE. The CDR3 in its entirety is CASSIDRFSLEQYF.

The CDR3 DNA, read in part, is TGTGCCAGCAGCCAAGGACTAGCGGGGACCTACGAG. Its protein is CASSQGLAGTYE. In full, the CDR3 reads CASSQGLAGTYEQYF. The chain joins TRBV11-2 to TRBJ2-7; 12 bases are shared with TRBD2. Read sequence stops 3 residues before the CDR3 end, and the germline J gene provides the missing end. CDR1 is SGHAT, CDR2 FQNNGV, per germline. V dropped 5 bases and J dropped 2; count of bases not matched to a gene: 4. The CDR3 contains 15 residues.

This clone was seen many times. With the read ending 3 residues before the CDR3 end, the germline J gene is used to fill in that end. This chain joins TRBV5-4 and TRBJ2-7; 9 bases line up with TRBD1. V shed 4 bases, J shed 5 bases, and the junction held 7 bases outside the gene matches. CDR1 and CDR2 (germline): SGHNT, YYREEE (reference sequence). CDR3 length: 14 amino acids. The CDR3: CASSHNRDRDEQYF. Incomplete CDR3 DNA: TGTGCCAGCAGCCATAACCGGGACAGGGACGAG.

This clone was seen repeatedly, ten times or more. The CDR3 end is not reached by the read, which stops 3 residues before it; the germline J gene fills it in. This rearrangement joins TRBV6-2 or TRBV6-3 to TRBJ2-1; 9 positions agree with TRBD2. V lost 2 bases, J lost 8 bases, and 4 bases stayed unmatched. The CDR3 consists of 14 residues. The germline V gene has CDR1 MNHEY and CDR2 SVGEGT. The CDR3 DNA, read in part, is TGTGCCAGCAGTTACGGGACTAGCTCAGATGAG. Translation: CASSYGTSSDE. The full CDR3 protein is CASSYGTSSDEQFF.

Many counts were recorded for this clone. Sequencing ends 3 residues short of the CDR3 end; the germline J gene provides the rest. This chain connects TRBV20-1 to TRBJ2-1, with a possible D match to TRBD2 (6 bases). V gave up 1 base and J gave up 0 bases, with 13 bases separating them. The CDR3 has 16 amino acids. Germline CDR1 is DFQATT and CDR2 is SNEGSKA (reference sequence). The CDR3 reads CSARGRDSSSYNEQFF. The sequenced CDR3 bases are TGCAGTGCTAGAGGACGGGACTCCAGCTCCTACAATGAG.

Concerning this clone itself: The read terminates 3 residues ahead of where the CDR3 ends, so the germline J gene completes it. The genes are TRBV7-6 and TRBJ1-2; 7 bases are shared with TRBD1. CDR1 and CDR2 from the germline V gene are SGHVS and FNYEAQ. The CDR3 sequence is 17 residues long. CDR3: CASSLGVTGTSTDTYTF. The CDR3 bases that were read are TGTGCCAGCAGCTTAGGTGTGACAGGGACTAGCACAGATACC.

This clone was detected many times. CDR3 region: CAFRPGSGANVLTF. CDR3 DNA (partial): TGTGCCTTCCGTCCCGGCTCTGGGGCCAACGTC. V is TRBV30 and J is TRBJ2-6; no clear D gene. The CDR3 extends 3 residues past the end of the read, so its final part is completed from the germline J gene. The length of the CDR3 is 14 residues. Germline V gene sequence: CDR1 GTSNPN, CDR2 SVGIG (reference sequence). The V and J ends lost 7 bases and 0 bases respectively, with 10 bases between them.

This clone occurred many times. The CDR3 extends 3 residues past the end of the read, so its final part is completed from the germline J gene. The gene calls are TRBV18 and TRBJ1-1; TRBD1 aligns across 8 bases. Germline V gene data show CDR1 as KGHSH and CDR2 as LQKENI. This CDR3 spans 14 amino acids. Losses at the gene ends were 6 bases for V and 4 bases for J; bases not matched to a gene: 7. The part of the CDR3 DNA that was read is TGTGCCAGCTCGTCAGACAGGGGTATCACTGAA. Translated, it gives CASSSDRGITE. The entire CDR3 sequence reads CASSSDRGITEAFF.